The 20 T cell receptor beta chains presented below share a single source sample, sequenced in a study of untreated major depressive disorder. Sequencing was performed with immunoSEQ multiplex PCR; in TCRdb, only in-frame clones are kept and a portion is missing. The data show some 20,000 clones, about 89% seen once. Sequences were obtained from CD4+ T cells from PBMCs. The receptors come from a woman aged 25 to 45 in good health.

The rearrangement joins TRBV5-1 to TRBJ1-3; D is ambiguous. V was cut by 0 bases and J by 0 bases, with 10 bases left in between. CDR3 length: 16 residues. Germline CDR1 is SGHRS and CDR2 is YFSETQ. The CDR3 loop is CASSLGRVSSGNTIYF. CDR3 sequence (DNA): TGCGCCAGCAGCTTGGGACGAGTGAGCTCTGGAAACACCATATATTTT. The variable domain in full, with the rest retrieved from reference TRBV5-1 and TRBJ1-3, is KAGVTQTPRYLIKTRGQQVTLSCSPISGHRSVSWYQQTPGQGLQFLFEYFSETQRNKGNFPGRFSGRQFSNSRSEMNVSTLELGDSALYLCASSLGRVSSGNTIYFGEGSWLTVV.

The chain employs TRBV29-1 and TRBJ2-1; TRBD1 aligns across 7 bases. The CDR3 runs to 16 residues. Germline V gene lookup returns CDR1 SQVTM and CDR2 ANQGSEA. V shed 6 bases and J 2 bases; nucleotides not matched to a gene: 13. CDR3 region: CSVLRSDRDPYNEQFF. The CDR3 DNA sequence: TGCAGCGTCCTGCGTAGCGACAGGGATCCCTACAATGAGCAGTTCTTC.

This chain connects TRBV29-1 to TRBJ2-3; D is undetermined. The CDR3 consists of 12 residues. Germline assignment: CDR1 SQVTM and CDR2 ANQGSEA. V was cut by 7 bases and J by 5 bases, with 13 bases left in between. DNA for the CDR3: TGCAGCGCGGCCTCCTTGATAGATACGCAGTATTTT. It yields the protein CSAASLIDTQYF.

This chain uses TRBV6-1 with TRBJ1-4; D not resolved. This CDR3 spans 16 amino acids. Trimming pared 3 bases from V and 5 bases from J, leaving 16 bases between. Germline CDR1 and CDR2: MNHNS and SASEGT. The CDR3 coding sequence is TGTGCCAGCAGTGATATGAGTGGCCAGCACAATGAAAAACTGTTTTTT. It is translated as CASSDMSGQHNEKLFF.

The rearrangement uses TRBV19 and TRBJ1-2; tentatively, D is TRBD1 (5 bases). The CDR3 is 13 amino acids. Germline CDR1 is LNHDA and CDR2 is SQIVND (reference sequence). With 5 bases removed from V and 3 bases from J, the gap between germline ends came to 10 bases. The CDR3 sequence is CASSFPGHYGYTF. In DNA, the CDR3 is TGTGCCAGTAGTTTTCCGGGGCACTATGGCTACACCTTC.

The chain recombines TRBV7-2 with TRBJ1-1, with 8 bases identical to TRBD1. CDR3 size: 17 residues. Germline CDR1 is SGHTA and CDR2 is FQGNSA. V was pared by 4 bases and J by 4 bases, with 14 bases of the junction left unmatched. The CDR3 DNA sequence: TGTGCCAGCAGCTCGAGGAGGACAGGGAAGCCCGGCACTGAAGCTTTCTTT. Encoded protein: CASSSRRTGKPGTEAFF.

The chain carries TRBV28 and TRBJ2-7; a possible D gene is TRBD2 (6 bases). This CDR3 has 12 amino acids. Germline-derived CDR1 and CDR2 are MDHEN and SYDVKM. Deletions cut 3 bases from V and 9 bases from J, with 12 bases between. CDR3 DNA: TGTGCCAGCAGTTTTCGGGGGACTGGGCAGTACTTC. Protein product: CASSFRGTGQYF.

This chain uses TRBV7-2 with TRBJ2-7; 7 bases line up with TRBD1. CDR1 SGHTA and CDR2 FQGNSA come from the germline V gene. CDR3 length: 14 residues. J was trimmed by 4 bases and V by 5 bases; bases with no gene match: 8. For the CDR3, the DNA is TGTGCCAGCAGCCCTAGAGACAGGGAGTACGAGCAGTACTTC. This codes for CASSPRDREYEQYF.

This chain joins TRBV10-1 and TRBJ2-5; possibly TRBD1 for D (6 bases). CDR1 and CDR2 from the germline V gene are WNHNN and SYGVQD (reference sequence). The CDR3 runs to 16 residues. Trimming shortened V by 4 bases and J by 2 bases, and 17 bases separated the two germline ends. The CDR3 protein is CASSVGGKGIQETQYF. Written as DNA, the CDR3 is TGCGCCAGCAGTGTAGGGGGTAAGGGGATACAAGAGACCCAGTACTTC.

As DNA, the CDR3 is TGTGCCAGCAGTTTATGGGCTAGCGGGGGTCAGAATTACAATGAGCAGTTCTTC. It encodes CASSLWASGGQNYNEQFF. This sequence joins TRBV27 and TRBJ2-1; 10 bases are shared with TRBD2. This CDR3 spans 18 amino acids. Trimming removed 1 base from V and 4 bases from J; junction bases left unmatched: 10. CDR1 and CDR2 from the germline V gene are MNHEY and SMNVEV (reference sequence).

The CDR3 DNA follows: TGCGCCAGCAGCTCAACGGGACCCGGCGAGCAGTACTTC. Protein sequence: CASSSTGPGEQYF. The rearrangement uses TRBV5-1 and TRBJ2-7, with D possibly called TRBD1 or TRBD2 (5 bases each). CDR1 SGHRS and CDR2 YFSETQ come from the germline V gene. CDR3 length equals 13 residues. Between the trimmed V and J ends, which lost 3 bases and 6 bases, there was a span of 13 bases. Combining the CDR3 with reference TRBV5-1 and TRBJ2-7 gives the whole variable domain KAGVTQTPRYLIKTRGQQVTLSCSPISGHRSVSWYQQTPGQGLQFLFEYFSETQRNKGNFPGRFSGRQFSNSRSEMNVSTLELGDSALYLCASSSTGPGEQYFGPGTRLTVT.

The chain uses TRBV7-2 and TRBJ2-3, with unresolved D. The germline gives CDR1 SGHTA, CDR2 FQGNSA. This CDR3 has 13 amino acids. The V gene lost 5 bases and the J gene lost 4 bases, with 10 bases spanning the gap. CDR3 nucleotides: TGTGCCAGCAGCCCCCCCCGCGCAGATACGCAGTATTTT. Its protein is CASSPPRADTQYF. The variable domain in full, completed from reference TRBV7-2 and TRBJ2-3, reads GAGVSQSPSNKVTEKGKDVELRCDPISGHTALYWYRQSLGQGLEFLIYFQGNSAPDKSGLPSDRFSAERTGGSVSTLTIQRTQQEDSAVYLCASSPPRADTQYFGPGTRLTVL.

This chain connects TRBV30 to TRBJ2-7; possibly TRBD2 for D (6 bases). From germline, CDR1 is GTSNPN and CDR2 SVGIG (reference sequence). There are 14 residues in the CDR3. The V gene lost 1 base and the J gene lost 3 bases, with 13 bases spanning the gap. For the CDR3, the DNA is TGTGCCTGGAGTGGAGACCGGGGGAACTACGAGCAGTACTTC. Amino acids: CAWSGDRGNYEQYF.

The chain employs TRBV30 and TRBJ1-2, with 10 nucleotides matching TRBD1. CDR3 length: 14 amino acids. The germline V gene encodes CDR1 GTSNPN and CDR2 SVGIG (reference sequence). V shed 4 bases, J shed 4 bases, and the junction held 6 bases outside the gene matches. The CDR3 DNA reads TGTGCCTGGACCCGGACAGGGGGAAGCTATGGCTACACCTTC. It codes for CAWTRTGGSYGYTF.

For the CDR3, the DNA is TGTGCCAGCAGCCCCAGGGGGCGTGAAAAACTGTTTTTT. Its translation is CASSPRGREKLFF. V usage is TRBV5-6 and J usage is TRBJ1-4; 8 bases line up with TRBD1. There are 13 residues in the CDR3. With 4 bases clipped from V and 7 bases from J, the junction kept 3 bases outside the gene matches. The germline V gene encodes CDR1 SGHDT and CDR2 YYEEEE.

V and J are TRBV9 and TRBJ1-3; TRBD1 might be the D (6 bases). This CDR3 comprises 18 residues. V was shortened by 5 bases and J by 0 bases, with 21 bases between the two germline ends. Germline assignment: CDR1 SGDLS and CDR2 YYNGEE. CDR3: CASSSTGPVLSSGNTIYF. For the CDR3, the DNA is TGTGCCAGCAGTTCGACAGGCCCCGTACTTAGCTCTGGAAACACCATATATTTT.

The chain links TRBV2 to TRBJ2-3; the match to TRBD1 covers 10 bases. CDR3 length: 14 residues. CDR1 is SNHLY and CDR2 is FYNNEI in the germline V gene. V lost 7 bases, J lost 3 bases, and 4 bases stayed unmatched. CDR3 bases: TGTGCCAGCAATTGGGACAGGGGAACAGATACGCAGTATTTT. Its protein product is CASNWDRGTDTQYF.

The rearrangement links TRBV6-5 to TRBJ2-3; possibly TRBD1 for D (6 bases). This CDR3 is built from 14 residues. Germline V lookup: CDR1 MNHEY, CDR2 SVGAGI. Trimming removed 6 bases from V and 2 bases from J, with 12 bases in between. The CDR3 loop is CASRQQGHTDTQYF. Here the CDR3 DNA reads TGTGCCAGCAGGCAACAGGGACACACAGATACGCAGTATTTT.

J is TRBJ1-1 and V is TRBV18; D not certain. CDR1 and CDR2 from the germline V gene are KGHSH and LQKENI. CDR3 length: 13 residues. V was trimmed by 6 bases and J by 8 bases, leaving 16 bases between them. CDR3 region: CASSPLVSEEAFF. The CDR3 DNA reads as TGTGCCAGCTCCCCGTTGGTGTCGGAAGAAGCTTTCTTT.

The gene calls are TRBV28 and TRBJ1-6; 7 bases fit TRBD1. V lost 7 bases to trimming and J lost 7 bases; unmatched junction nucleotides: 7. Germline CDR1 and CDR2: MDHEN and SYDVKM. CDR3 length: 14 residues. The CDR3 DNA is TGTGCCAGCACCCGGGACAGTGACAATTCACCCCTCCACTTT. Residues: CASTRDSDNSPLHF.